This T cell receptor (beta chain) was sequenced in a study of blood T cell repertoires in COVID-19. Study background: Sample material is recorded as cDNA or gDNA derived from T cells, B-cell-depleted T cells, or PBMCs.

Adults between roughly 18 and 90 years of age took part from under 30 US areas. Worth noting for this clone: At one end the junction does not follow the germline gene, possibly because of a read error.

The CDR3 contains 13 residues. Germline assignment: CDR1 SGHRS and CDR2 YFSETQ. How the authors handled the data: Estimates of nucleated cell counts were drawn from the amplification of reference gene primers. TCRdb's copy holds only in-frame clones and misses some; the assay was immunoSEQ multiplex PCR. D and trimming come from the DNA, and the V and J calls and clone size come from that table. The table has 250,000 to 300,000 clones, about 86% seen once. The material sequenced was PBMCs or T cells enriched from blood (not recorded which). The chain combines TRBV5-1 with TRBJ1-2, with D possibly TRBD1 on 5 matching bases. The source of this sequence is a man aged 25 to 40 with acute COVID-19. CDR3 loop: CASSPDGDSGYTF. DNA of the CDR3: TGTGCCAGCAGCCCGGATGGGGACTCTGGCTACACCTTC.